Presented here are 20 T cell receptor beta chains from one specimen sequenced in a study of cytotoxic CD8 clonotypes in ibrutinib-treated CLL. Using immunoSEQ multiplex PCR, the repertoire was profiled, and TCRdb retains in-frame clones only, with some absent. The sample lists fewer than 200,000 clones, around 80% occurring once. The source material was PBMCs, sampled after 24 months of ibrutinib treatment. These receptors originate from a human donor with chronic lymphocytic leukemia.

This clone was detected a few times. The chain employs TRBV7-9 and TRBJ2-7; 7 nucleotides agree with TRBD1. CDR3 length: 15 residues. Germline-derived CDR1 and CDR2 are SEHNR and FQNEAQ (reference sequence). Trimming cost V 6 bases and J 0 bases; bases outside gene matches: 8. Here the CDR3 reads CASRDTGDPSYEQYF. The CDR3 DNA sequence: TGTGCCAGCAGGGATACAGGGGACCCCTCCTACGAGCAGTACTTC.

The chain links TRBV28 to TRBJ1-5; D unclear. V lost 6 bases and J 0 bases, leaving 6 bases between the germline ends. The CDR3 totals 13 residues. From germline, CDR1 is MDHEN and CDR2 SYDVKM. The CDR3 nucleotides are TGTGCCAGCAGCTATTATAGCAATCAGCCCCAGCATTTT. This encodes CASSYYSNQPQHF. Full variable domain (missing parts from reference TRBV28 and TRBJ1-5): DVKVTQSSRYLVKRTGEKVFLECVQDMDHENMFWYRQDPGLGLRLIYFSYDVKMKEKGDIPEGYSVSREKKERFSLILESASTNQTSMYLCASSYYSNQPQHFGDGTRLSIL.

The genes are TRBV7-8 and TRBJ1-4; maybe TRBD1 (6 bases). In germline, CDR1 is SGHVS, CDR2 FQNEAQ. The CDR3 extends over 18 amino acids. Trimming took 4 bases from V and 6 from J, leaving 24 bases between them. The CDR3 spells CASSSPILQGRGDEKLFF. CDR3 coding DNA: TGTGCCAGCAGCTCCCCTATCCTGCAGGGGAGAGGGGATGAAAAACTGTTTTTT.

The chain employs TRBV13 and TRBJ2-3, with 8 bases aligning to TRBD1. The CDR3 runs 14 residues. V trimming: 2 bases; J trimming: 6 bases; junction bases outside the gene matches: 4. CDR1 PRHDT and CDR2 FYEKMQ come from the germline V gene (reference sequence). The CDR3 sequence is CASSLWQGADTQYF. In DNA form, the CDR3 reads TGTGCCAGCAGCTTATGGCAGGGGGCTGATACGCAGTATTTT.

The gene calls are TRBV28 and TRBJ1-5; no clear D gene. The V gene lost 7 bases and the J gene lost 6 bases, with 10 bases spanning the gap. The V gene's germline CDR1 is MDHEN and CDR2 SYDVKM. CDR3 length: 12 amino acids. As DNA, the CDR3 is TGTGCCAGCACCGTCGCAGCTCAGCCCCAGCATTTT. Its protein product is CASTVAAQPQHF. The full variable domain, rest sourced from reference TRBV28 and TRBJ1-5, is DVKVTQSSRYLVKRTGEKVFLECVQDMDHENMFWYRQDPGLGLRLIYFSYDVKMKEKGDIPEGYSVSREKKERFSLILESASTNQTSMYLCASTVAAQPQHFGDGTRLSIL.

CDR3 amino acids: CASSVSWNTEAFF. CDR3 bases: TGTGCCAGCAGTGTATCCTGGAACACTGAAGCTTTCTTT. This chain uses TRBV6-1 with TRBJ1-1; D gene uncertain. From germline, CDR1 is MNHNS and CDR2 SASEGT. This CDR3 region has 13 residues. Trimming stripped 4 bases from V and 1 base from J, with 7 bases between.

This sequence joins TRBV5-1 and TRBJ2-1; TRBD2 is a possible D gene (5 bases). V was cut by 5 bases and J by 9 bases, with 24 bases left in between. The CDR3 has 16 residues. Per the germline V gene, CDR1 is SGHRS and CDR2 is YFSETQ. In DNA form, the CDR3 reads TGCGCCAGCAGGCCCGAGACGGGGAGCCTTTTGGGTGAGCAGTTCTTC. It translates to CASRPETGSLLGEQFF. The full variable domain, with the rest looked up from reference TRBV5-1 and TRBJ2-1, is KAGVTQTPRYLIKTRGQQVTLSCSPISGHRSVSWYQQTPGQGLQFLFEYFSETQRNKGNFPGRFSGRQFSNSRSEMNVSTLELGDSALYLCASRPETGSLLGEQFFGPGTRLTVL.

The chain is built from TRBV5-1 and TRBJ2-5, with TRBD2 matching over 8 bases. Germline CDR1 is SGHRS and CDR2 is YFSETQ. The CDR3 extends over 16 amino acids. Losses at the gene ends were 1 base for V and 2 bases for J; bases not matched to a gene: 7. This chain's CDR3 is CASSLTVAGLQETQYF. The CDR3 bases are TGCGCCAGCAGCTTGACGGTAGCGGGGCTTCAAGAGACCCAGTACTTC.

The chain couples TRBV9 to TRBJ2-3; 7 positions agree with TRBD2. The germline gives CDR1 SGDLS, CDR2 YYNGEE. V shed 6 bases and J 7 bases; nucleotides not matched to a gene: 11. This CDR3 has 14 amino acids. CDR3 loop: CASNPSGSGNTQYF. The CDR3 nucleotides read TGTGCCAGCAATCCTAGCGGCTCCGGGAATACGCAGTATTTT. Using reference TRBV9 and TRBJ2-3 for the parts outside the CDR3, the full variable domain is DSGVTQTPKHLITATGQRVTLRCSPRSGDLSVYWYQQSLDQGLQFLIQYYNGEERAKGNILERFSAQQFPDLHSELNLSSLELGDSALYFCASNPSGSGNTQYFGPGTRLTVL.

The J gene is TRBJ1-4, the V gene TRBV2; 8 bases match TRBD1. V shed 5 bases and J 3 bases; nucleotides not matched to a gene: 2. The CDR3 contains 14 residues. The V gene's germline CDR1 is SNHLY and CDR2 FYNNEI. Written as DNA, the CDR3 is TGTGCCAGCAGTACGGACAGGGCTAATGAAAAACTGTTTTTT. Amino acids: CASSTDRANEKLFF.

V is TRBV6-6 and J is TRBJ2-7; TRBD1 or TRBD2 may be the D gene (5 bases each). Looked up from germline, CDR1 is MNHNY and CDR2 is SVGAGI (reference sequence). V lost 2 bases and J 3 bases, leaving 11 bases between the germline ends. This CDR3 spans 14 amino acids. The DNA of the CDR3 is TGTGCCAGCAGTTACGGGGCAGGAGGCTACGAGCAGTACTTC. Translating gives CASSYGAGGYEQYF.

The chain employs TRBV19 and TRBJ1-5; D uncertain. CDR1 and CDR2 from the germline V gene are LNHDA and SQIVND (reference sequence). The V end lost 8 bases, the J end lost 6 bases, and 17 bases lay between the germline ends. CDR3 length: 14 residues. Here the CDR3 reads CASHRKASAQPQHF. The DNA for the CDR3 is TGTGCCAGTCACCGGAAGGCTTCGGCTCAGCCCCAGCATTTT.

This chain joins TRBV9 and TRBJ2-3; TRBD1 matches 10 bases. The CDR3 consists of 18 residues. V was clipped by 2 bases and J by 1 base; unmatched bases: 10. Germline CDR1 and CDR2: SGDLS and YYNGEE. The DNA of the CDR3 is TGTGCCAGCAGCGTGTCCTCCGGGACAGGGGCAGGCACAGATACGCAGTATTTT. Protein: CASSVSSGTGAGTDTQYF.

This chain links TRBV5-8 with TRBJ1-4; 7 nucleotides agree with TRBD1. The CDR3 covers 15 residues. In germline, CDR1 is SGHTS, CDR2 YDEGEE. The V segment lost 4 bases and the J segment 4 bases; nucleotides outside the gene matches: 7. Written as DNA, the CDR3 is TGTGCCAGCAGCGCACAGGGGAGGAGTAATGAAAAACTGTTTTTT. Translating it yields CASSAQGRSNEKLFF.

The chain couples TRBV11-2 to TRBJ2-7; 8 positions match TRBD1. Germline V gene lookup returns CDR1 SGHAT and CDR2 FQNNGV. The CDR3 consists of 15 residues. The J segment lost 1 base and the V segment lost 5 bases, leaving 7 bases of the junction unmatched. For the CDR3, the DNA is TGTGCCAGCAGCACAAGGACAGGGAGGTCCTACGAGCAGTACTTC. Its translation: CASSTRTGRSYEQYF.

The CDR3 reads CASSRGGLGWTYEQYF. In DNA, the CDR3 is TGTGCCAGCAGCCGCGGTGGACTAGGGTGGACCTACGAGCAGTACTTC. This sequence joins TRBV7-2 and TRBJ2-7, with TRBD2 matching 7 bases. Losses at the gene ends were 5 bases for V and 2 bases for J; bases not matched to a gene: 12. The CDR3 consists of 16 residues. Germline-derived CDR1 and CDR2 are SGHTA and FQGNSA.

The rearrangement links TRBV7-9 to TRBJ2-7; 8 positions match TRBD2. The CDR3 runs to 16 residues. V shed 6 bases, J shed 0 bases, and the junction held 10 bases outside the gene matches. Germline CDR1 and CDR2: SEHNR and FQNEAQ (reference sequence). CDR3 nucleotides: TGTGCCAGCAGATATGACCTAGCGGGCCTCTCCTACGAGCAGTACTTC. Its translation: CASRYDLAGLSYEQYF.

The chain is built from TRBV4-3 and TRBJ1-4; tentatively, D is TRBD1 (6 bases). This CDR3 has 20 amino acids. Germline V gene data show CDR1 as LGHNA and CDR2 as YSLEER. V shed 3 bases and J shed 4 bases, with 27 bases lying between them. In DNA form, the CDR3 reads TGCGCCAGCAGCCAGGAAGCTACTCAGGGGAGGGAGGTGTTTAATGAAAAACTGTTTTTT. This encodes CASSQEATQGREVFNEKLFF.

This clone was observed a single time. This chain joins TRBV6-1 and TRBJ1-2; D uncertain. The CDR3 is 14 amino acids. Germline V gene sequence: CDR1 MNHNS, CDR2 SASEGT. V gave up 7 bases and J gave up 1 base, with 13 bases separating them. The CDR3 DNA is TGTGCCAGCAAGGCGGAACCCTTTAACTATGGCTACACCTTC. Translation gives CASKAEPFNYGYTF.

The chain carries TRBV19 and TRBJ2-7, with 8 bases that match TRBD1. The CDR3 is 15 amino acids. After removal of 5 bases from V and 0 bases from J, the junction contained 6 bases not matched to a gene. Per the germline V gene, CDR1 is LNHDA and CDR2 is SQIVND (reference sequence). The CDR3 sequence: CASSRTGQTSYEQYF. The DNA for the CDR3 is TGTGCCAGTAGTCGGACAGGGCAAACCTCCTACGAGCAGTACTTC.